The clone carrying this T cell receptor (beta chain) was picked up one time. The antigen is unknown. These data are taken from a study of T cell clonotyping in hematopoietic cell transplantation. Study-level findings and limits: Recipient TCR diversity dropped after transplant; expanded clonotypes rose from day 30 to 180.

CDR1 SGHAT and CDR2 FQDESV come from the germline V gene (reference sequence). V lost 5 bases to trimming and J lost 3 bases; unmatched junction nucleotides: 7. The CDR3 loop spans 14 amino acids. This table comes from immunoSEQ multiplex PCR, and its TCRdb copy is limited to in-frame clones, with some not included. This repertoire shows fewer than 45,000 clones, 80% to 90% found once; its top ten account for about 2%. This chain uses TRBV11-1 with TRBJ2-7; the match to TRBD1 covers 7 bases. The sample was peripheral blood mononuclear cells. The sequence was collected from a woman aged 40 to 50 in good health. Some clones in this sample may be carry-over from other donors' samples. The CDR3 DNA reads as TGTGCCAGCAGCCCAGACAGGGTGAACTACGAGCAGTACTTC. Amino acids: CASSPDRVNYEQYF. The full variable domain, with the rest looked up from reference TRBV11-1 and TRBJ2-7, is EAEVAQSPRYKITEKSQAVAFWCDPISGHATLYWYRQILGQGPELLVQFQDESVVDDSQLPKDRFSAERLKGVDSTLKIQPAELGDSAMYLCASSPDRVNYEQYFGPGTRLTVT.